This TCR beta chain was profiled in a study of blood T cells in healthy people across ages. Primed by a sample-barcoded 5' primer and a J-beta primer mix, a second PCR proceeded for about 7 to 12 cycles. TCRdb itself ran the 5' RACE reads through MiXCR, one entry per CDR3 protein. The sample shows about 690,000 distinct CDR3 sequences, roughly 43% of them seen only once. Every sample gave at least 5 micrograms of total RNA when it was extracted. Germline CDR1 and CDR2: MDHEN and SYDVKM. V gave up 10 bases and J gave up 2 bases; unmatched junction bases: 15. The CDR3 consists of 17 residues. J is TRBJ1-5 and V is TRBV28, with 9 bases matching TRBD1. The clonotype originates from a man aged 80 or over in good health. What was sequenced was blood. The CDR3 region has the DNA TGTGCCACAACGGGACAGGGTGGCCTTATTGGCAATCAGCCCCAGCATTTT. It yields the protein CATTGQGGLIGNQPQHF.